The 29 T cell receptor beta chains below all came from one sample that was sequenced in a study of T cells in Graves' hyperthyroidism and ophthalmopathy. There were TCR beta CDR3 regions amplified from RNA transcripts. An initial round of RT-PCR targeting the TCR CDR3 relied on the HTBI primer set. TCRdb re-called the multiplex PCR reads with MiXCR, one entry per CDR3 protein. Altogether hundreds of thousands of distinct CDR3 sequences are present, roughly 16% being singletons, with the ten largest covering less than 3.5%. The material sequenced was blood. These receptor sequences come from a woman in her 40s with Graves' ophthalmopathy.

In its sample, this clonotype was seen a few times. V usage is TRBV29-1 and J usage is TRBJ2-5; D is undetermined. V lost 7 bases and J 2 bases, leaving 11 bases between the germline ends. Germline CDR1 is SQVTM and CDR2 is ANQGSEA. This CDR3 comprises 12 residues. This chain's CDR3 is CSAAVGQETQYF. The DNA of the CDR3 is TGCAGCGCTGCGGTCGGTCAAGAGACCCAGTACTTC.

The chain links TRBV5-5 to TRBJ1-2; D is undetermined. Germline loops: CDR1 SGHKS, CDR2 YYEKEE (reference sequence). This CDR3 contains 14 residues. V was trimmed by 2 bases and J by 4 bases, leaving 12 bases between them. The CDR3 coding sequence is TGTGCCAGCAGCTTAGGACCGAGAACCTATGGCTACACCTTC. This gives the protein CASSLGPRTYGYTF. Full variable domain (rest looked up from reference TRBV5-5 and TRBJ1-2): DAGVTQSPTHLIKTRGQQVTLRCSPISGHKSVSWYQQVLGQGPQFIFQYYEKEERGRGNFPDRFSARQFPNYSSELNVNALLLGDSALYLCASSLGPRTYGYTFGSGTRLTVV.

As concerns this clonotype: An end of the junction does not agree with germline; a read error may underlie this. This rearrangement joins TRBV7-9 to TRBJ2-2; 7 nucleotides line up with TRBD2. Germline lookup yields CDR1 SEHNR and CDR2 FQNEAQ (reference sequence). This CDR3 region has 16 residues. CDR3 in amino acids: CASSLARGGSGGELFF. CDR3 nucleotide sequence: TGTGCCAGCAGCCTAGCGAGAGGCGGGAGTGGCGGGGAGCTGTTTTTT.

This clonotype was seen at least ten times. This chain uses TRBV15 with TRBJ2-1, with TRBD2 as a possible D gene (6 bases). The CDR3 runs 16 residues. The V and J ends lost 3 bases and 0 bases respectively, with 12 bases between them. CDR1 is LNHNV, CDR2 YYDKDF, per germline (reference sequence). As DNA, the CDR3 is TGTGCCACCAGCAGCACTAGCCGGAGCTCCTACAATGAGCAGTTCTTC. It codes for CATSSTSRSSYNEQFF.

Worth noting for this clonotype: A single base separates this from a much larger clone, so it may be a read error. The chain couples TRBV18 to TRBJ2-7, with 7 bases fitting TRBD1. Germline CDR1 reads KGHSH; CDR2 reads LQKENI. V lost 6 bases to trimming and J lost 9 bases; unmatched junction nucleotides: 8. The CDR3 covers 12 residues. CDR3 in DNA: TGTGCCAGCTCCCCAGGGGGACACGTGCAGTACTTC. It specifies CASSPGGHVQYF.

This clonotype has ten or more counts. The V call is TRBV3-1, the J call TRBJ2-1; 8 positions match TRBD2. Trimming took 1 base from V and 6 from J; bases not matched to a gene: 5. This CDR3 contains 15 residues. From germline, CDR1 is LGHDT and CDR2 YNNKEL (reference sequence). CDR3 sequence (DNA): TGTGCCAGCAGCCAAGGCAGCGGGAGCGGCAATGAGCAGTTCTTC. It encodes CASSQGSGSGNEQFF.

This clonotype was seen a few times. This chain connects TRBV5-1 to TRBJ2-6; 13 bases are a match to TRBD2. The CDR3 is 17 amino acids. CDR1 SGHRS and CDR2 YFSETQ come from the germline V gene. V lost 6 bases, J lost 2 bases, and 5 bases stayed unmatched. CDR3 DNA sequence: TGCGCCAGCACCAGACTAGCGGGGGGTGCTGGGGCCAACGTCCTGACTTTC. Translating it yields CASTRLAGGAGANVLTF.

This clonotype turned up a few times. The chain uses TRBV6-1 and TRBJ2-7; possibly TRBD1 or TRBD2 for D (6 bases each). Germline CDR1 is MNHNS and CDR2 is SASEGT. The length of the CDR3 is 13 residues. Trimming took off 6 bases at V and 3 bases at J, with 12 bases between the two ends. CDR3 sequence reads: CASSRGTIYEQYF. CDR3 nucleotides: TGTGCCAGCAGCCGGGGGACAATCTACGAGCAGTACTTC.

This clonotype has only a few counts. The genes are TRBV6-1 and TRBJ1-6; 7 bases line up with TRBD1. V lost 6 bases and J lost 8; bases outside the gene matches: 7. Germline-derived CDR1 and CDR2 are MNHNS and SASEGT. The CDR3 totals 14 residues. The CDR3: CASRTGLRDSPLHF. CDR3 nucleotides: TGTGCCAGCAGGACAGGGTTGAGGGATTCACCCCTCCACTTT.

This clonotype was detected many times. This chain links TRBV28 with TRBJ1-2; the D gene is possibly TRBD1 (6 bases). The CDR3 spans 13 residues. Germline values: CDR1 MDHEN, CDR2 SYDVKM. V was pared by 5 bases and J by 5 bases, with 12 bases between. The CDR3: CASSQSRGYGYTF. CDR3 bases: TGTGCCAGCAGTCAGAGCAGGGGATATGGCTACACCTTC.

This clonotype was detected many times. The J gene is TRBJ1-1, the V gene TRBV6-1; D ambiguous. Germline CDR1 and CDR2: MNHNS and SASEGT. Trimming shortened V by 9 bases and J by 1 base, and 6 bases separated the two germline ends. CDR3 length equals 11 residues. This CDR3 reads CARTGNTEAFF. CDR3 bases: TGTGCCAGGACGGGGAACACTGAAGCTTTCTTT.

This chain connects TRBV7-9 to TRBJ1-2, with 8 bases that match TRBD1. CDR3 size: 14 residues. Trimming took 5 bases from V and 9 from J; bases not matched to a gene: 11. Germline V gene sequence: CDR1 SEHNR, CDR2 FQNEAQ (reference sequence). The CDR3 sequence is CASSEPMDRASYTF. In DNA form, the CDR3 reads TGTGCCAGCAGCGAACCCATGGACAGGGCGAGCTACACCTTC.

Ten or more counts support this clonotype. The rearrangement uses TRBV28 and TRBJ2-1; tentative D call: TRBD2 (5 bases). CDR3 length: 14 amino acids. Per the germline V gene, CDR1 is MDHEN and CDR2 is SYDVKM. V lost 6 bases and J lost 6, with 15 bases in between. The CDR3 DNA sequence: TGTGCCAGCAGGGACTCACGGGCCTCCAATGAGCAGTTCTTC. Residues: CASRDSRASNEQFF.

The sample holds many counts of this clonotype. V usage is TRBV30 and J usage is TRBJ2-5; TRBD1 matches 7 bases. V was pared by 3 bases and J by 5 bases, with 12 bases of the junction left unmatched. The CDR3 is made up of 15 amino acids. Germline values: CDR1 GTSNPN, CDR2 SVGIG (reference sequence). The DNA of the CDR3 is TGTGCCTGGAGAGGGGGCATGGCGTCTCTGGAGACCCAGTACTTC. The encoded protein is CAWRGGMASLETQYF.

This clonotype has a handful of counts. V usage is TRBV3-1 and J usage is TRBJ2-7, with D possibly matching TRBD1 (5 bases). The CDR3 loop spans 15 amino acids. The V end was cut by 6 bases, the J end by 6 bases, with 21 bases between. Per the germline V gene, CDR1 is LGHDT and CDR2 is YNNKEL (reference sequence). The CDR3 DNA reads TGTGCCAGCAGTCGTCTTGGGGCCCGATCGGCCGAGCAGTACTTC. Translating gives CASSRLGARSAEQYF.

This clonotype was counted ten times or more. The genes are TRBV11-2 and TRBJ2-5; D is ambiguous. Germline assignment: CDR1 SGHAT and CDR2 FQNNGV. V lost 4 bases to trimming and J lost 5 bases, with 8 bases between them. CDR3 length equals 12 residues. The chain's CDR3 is CASSSPAETQYF. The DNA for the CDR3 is TGTGCCAGCAGCTCCCCCGCGGAGACCCAGTACTTC.

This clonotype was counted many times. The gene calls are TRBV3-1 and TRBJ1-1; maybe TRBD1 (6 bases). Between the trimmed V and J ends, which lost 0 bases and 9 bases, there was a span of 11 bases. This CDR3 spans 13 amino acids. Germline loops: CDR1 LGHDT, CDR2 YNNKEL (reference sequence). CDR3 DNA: TGTGCCAGCAGCCAAGATTTCGGGGGCCAAGCTTTCTTT. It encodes CASSQDFGGQAFF.

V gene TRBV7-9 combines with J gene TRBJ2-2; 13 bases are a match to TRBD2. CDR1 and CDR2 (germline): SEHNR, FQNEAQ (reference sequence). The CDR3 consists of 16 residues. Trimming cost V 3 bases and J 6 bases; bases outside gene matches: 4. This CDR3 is CASSFRTSGSSGELFF. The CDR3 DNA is TGTGCCAGCAGCTTTAGGACTAGCGGGAGCTCCGGGGAGCTGTTTTTT.

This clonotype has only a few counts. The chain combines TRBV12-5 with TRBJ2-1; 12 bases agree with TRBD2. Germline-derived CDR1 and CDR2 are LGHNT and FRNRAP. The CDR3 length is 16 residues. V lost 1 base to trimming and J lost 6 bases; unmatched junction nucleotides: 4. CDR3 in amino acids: CASGLASGRAPNEQFF. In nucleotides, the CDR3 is TGTGCTAGTGGTTTGGCTAGCGGGAGGGCCCCCAATGAGCAGTTCTTC. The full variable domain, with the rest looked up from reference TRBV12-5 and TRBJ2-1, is DARVTQTPRHKVTEMGQEVTMRCQPILGHNTVFWYRQTMMQGLELLAYFRNRAPLDDSGMPKDRFSAEMPDATLATLKIQPSEPRDSAVYFCASGLASGRAPNEQFFGPGTRLTVL.

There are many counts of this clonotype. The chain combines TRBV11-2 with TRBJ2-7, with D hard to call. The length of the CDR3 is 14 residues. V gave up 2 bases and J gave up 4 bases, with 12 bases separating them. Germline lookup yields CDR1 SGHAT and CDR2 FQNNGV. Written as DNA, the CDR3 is TGTGCCAGCAGCTTACAAGACGGGCCGTACGAGCAGTACTTC. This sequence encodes CASSLQDGPYEQYF.

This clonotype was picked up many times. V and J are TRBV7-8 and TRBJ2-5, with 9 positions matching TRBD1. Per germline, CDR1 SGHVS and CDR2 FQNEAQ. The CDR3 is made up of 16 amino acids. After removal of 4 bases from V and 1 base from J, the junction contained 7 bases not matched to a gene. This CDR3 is CASSSEQGAFQETQYF. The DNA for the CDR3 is TGTGCCAGCAGCTCGGAACAGGGGGCCTTCCAAGAGACCCAGTACTTC.

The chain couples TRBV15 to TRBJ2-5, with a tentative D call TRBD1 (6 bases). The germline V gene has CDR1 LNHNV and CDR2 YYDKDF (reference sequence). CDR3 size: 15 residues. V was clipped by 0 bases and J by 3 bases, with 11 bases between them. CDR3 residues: CATSRDPHREETQYF. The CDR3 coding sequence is TGTGCCACCAGCAGAGATCCGCACAGGGAAGAGACCCAGTACTTC. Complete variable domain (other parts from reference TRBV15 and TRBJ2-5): DAMVIQNPRYQVTQFGKPVTLSCSQTLNHNVMYWYQQKSSQAPKLLFHYYDKDFNNEADTPDNFQSRRPNTSFCFLDIRSPGLGDTAMYLCATSRDPHREETQYFGPGTRLLVL.

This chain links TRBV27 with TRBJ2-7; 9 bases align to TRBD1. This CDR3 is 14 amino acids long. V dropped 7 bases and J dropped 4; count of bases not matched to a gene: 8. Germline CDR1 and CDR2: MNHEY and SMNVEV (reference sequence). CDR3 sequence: CASNSGTGRYEQYF. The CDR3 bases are TGTGCCAGCAACTCCGGGACAGGGCGGTACGAGCAGTACTTC.

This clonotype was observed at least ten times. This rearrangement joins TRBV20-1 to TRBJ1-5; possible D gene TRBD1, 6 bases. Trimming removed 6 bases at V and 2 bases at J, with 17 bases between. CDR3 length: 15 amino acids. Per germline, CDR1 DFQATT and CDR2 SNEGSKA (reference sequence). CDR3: CSASNRDLGNQPQHF. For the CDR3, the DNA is TGCAGTGCGAGTAACAGGGACCTGGGCAATCAGCCCCAGCATTTT.

The CDR3 protein is CASSQDLLDVRADGYTF. CDR3 nucleotides: TGTGCCAGCAGCCAAGATCTGTTGGACGTCAGGGCGGATGGCTACACCTTC. The V and J genes are TRBV3-1 and TRBJ1-2, with D perhaps matching TRBD1 (5 bases). CDR1 and CDR2 (germline): LGHDT, YNNKEL (reference sequence). The CDR3 covers 17 residues. The V and J ends lost 0 bases and 6 bases respectively, with 20 bases between them.

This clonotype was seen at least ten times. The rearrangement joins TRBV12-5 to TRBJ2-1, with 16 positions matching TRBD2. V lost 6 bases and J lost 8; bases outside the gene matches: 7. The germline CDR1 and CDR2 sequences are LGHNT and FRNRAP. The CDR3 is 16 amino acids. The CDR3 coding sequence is TGTGCTAGTGGCCTGGGACTAGCGGGGGGGCAGGATGAGCAGTTCTTC. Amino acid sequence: CASGLGLAGGQDEQFF.

CDR3 region: CASSEDPGAYEQYF. As DNA, the CDR3 is TGTGCCAGCAGTGAAGACCCAGGGGCCTACGAGCAGTACTTC. The V gene is TRBV25-1, the J gene TRBJ2-7, with D possibly matching TRBD1 (6 bases). From germline, CDR1 is MGHDK and CDR2 SYGVNS. The V and J ends lost 2 bases and 2 bases respectively, with 10 bases between them. The CDR3 runs 14 residues.

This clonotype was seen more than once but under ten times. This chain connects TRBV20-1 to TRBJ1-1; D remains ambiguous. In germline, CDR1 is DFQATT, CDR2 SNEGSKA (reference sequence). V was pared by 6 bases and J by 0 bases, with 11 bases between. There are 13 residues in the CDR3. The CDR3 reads CSAIRIMNTEAFF. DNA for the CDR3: TGCAGTGCCATCCGGATCATGAACACTGAAGCTTTCTTT.

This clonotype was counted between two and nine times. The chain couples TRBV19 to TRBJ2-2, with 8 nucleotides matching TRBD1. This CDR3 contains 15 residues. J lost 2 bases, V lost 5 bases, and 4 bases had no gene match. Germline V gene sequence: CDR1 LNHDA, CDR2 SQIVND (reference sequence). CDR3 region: CASSVTGVNTGELFF. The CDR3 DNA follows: TGTGCCAGTAGTGTGACAGGGGTTAACACCGGGGAGCTGTTTTTT.